The next 15 T cell receptor beta chains were all read from a single sample in a study of cytomegalovirus exposure and HLA in healthy donors. The PCR had 60 Vbeta and 13 Jbeta primers. The table came from immunoSEQ multiplex PCR; TCRdb's copy has only in-frame clones and leaves some out. Found here are some 79,000 clones, around 81% of them singletons; the top ten hold 4.5% to 7%. The sequencing input was PBMCs. Receptors originate from a male donor in good health and CMV-seropositive.

The J gene is TRBJ2-5, the V gene TRBV5-1; 8 nucleotides agree with TRBD2. The CDR3 loop spans 15 amino acids. Germline CDR1 is SGHRS and CDR2 is YFSETQ. The junction had 7 bases not matched to a gene; V was cut back by 4 bases and J by 2 bases. CDR3 bases: TGCGCCAGCAGCCCCGGGACGGGGGGGCAAGAGACCCAGTACTTC. Amino acid sequence: CASSPGTGGQETQYF.

This chain connects TRBV2 to TRBJ2-2; 10 positions match TRBD2. CDR3 size: 15 residues. Losses at the gene ends were 7 bases for V and 5 bases for J; bases not matched to a gene: 7. CDR1 is SNHLY and CDR2 is FYNNEI in the germline V gene. Written as DNA, the CDR3 is TGTGCCAGCACCGAACCTAGCGGGAGTACCGGGGAGCTGTTTTTT. It codes for CASTEPSGSTGELFF.

This chain links TRBV6-6 with TRBJ2-2; 7 bases map to TRBD1. Trimming at V came to 4 bases and at J to 5 bases, leaving 7 bases not matched to a gene. The germline V gene encodes CDR1 MNHNY and CDR2 SVGAGI (reference sequence). This CDR3 spans 15 amino acids. This CDR3 is CASSLQGDETGELFF. CDR3 coding DNA: TGTGCCAGCAGTTTGCAGGGGGATGAAACCGGGGAGCTGTTTTTT.

V gene TRBV10-3 combines with J gene TRBJ1-5, with 9 bases lining up with TRBD1. Per germline, CDR1 ENHRY and CDR2 SYGVKD. Trimming took 6 bases from V and 6 from J; bases not matched to a gene: 6. CDR3 length: 14 amino acids. The CDR3 protein is CAISPGQGSQPQHF. The CDR3 region has the DNA TGTGCCATCAGCCCGGGACAGGGATCTCAGCCCCAGCATTTT.

The chain joins TRBV4-1 to TRBJ2-5; TRBD1 matches at 10 bases. CDR3 length: 17 residues. Unmatched junction bases numbered 13, after V lost 4 bases and J lost 5 bases. Looked up from germline, CDR1 is MGHRA and CDR2 is YSYEKL. CDR3 residues: CASSRLWRGTGVETQYF. Here the CDR3 DNA reads TGCGCCAGCAGCCGCCTCTGGAGAGGGACAGGGGTGGAGACCCAGTACTTC.

This rearrangement joins TRBV29-1 to TRBJ2-1; no reliable D call. Per the germline V gene, CDR1 is SQVTM and CDR2 is ANQGSEA. Trimming removed 5 bases at V and 3 bases at J, with 8 bases between. The CDR3 sequence is 12 residues long. The CDR3 loop is CSVRYYYNEQFF. The CDR3 nucleotides read TGCAGCGTTCGTTACTACTACAATGAGCAGTTCTTC.

The chain is built from TRBV6-5 and TRBJ2-1; TRBD1 aligns across 9 bases. Germline V CDR1 and CDR2: MNHEY, SVGAGI. Trimming cost V 6 bases and J 4 bases; bases outside gene matches: 7. This CDR3 is built from 15 residues. The CDR3 nucleotides are TGTGCCAGCAGCCCGGGACAGGGCCTTTACAATGAGCAGTTCTTC. It codes for CASSPGQGLYNEQFF.

The chain is built from TRBV6-5 and TRBJ2-1; D call uncertain. CDR1 and CDR2 (germline): MNHEY, SVGAGI. V lost 0 bases and J lost 6, with 12 bases in between. The CDR3 runs 15 residues. The CDR3 bases are TGTGCCAGCAGTTACTCCGAGACTTCACTCAATGAGCAGTTCTTC. Amino acid sequence: CASSYSETSLNEQFF.

J is TRBJ2-7 and V is TRBV27; TRBD1 matches 12 bases. Germline-derived CDR1 and CDR2 are MNHEY and SMNVEV (reference sequence). V was clipped by 8 bases and J by 5 bases; unmatched bases: 1. CDR3 size: 12 residues. CDR3 DNA: TGTGCCAGCGGGGACAGGGGGCACGAGCAGTACTTC. Translated, it gives CASGDRGHEQYF.

This clone was picked up a small number of times. This chain links TRBV7-9 with TRBJ2-2; 9 bases agree with TRBD1. The CDR3 is 15 amino acids. With V trimmed by 5 bases and J by 8 bases, 9 bases remained unmatched. Looked up from germline, CDR1 is SEHNR and CDR2 is FQNEAQ (reference sequence). CDR3 residues: CASSPTTGTGGELFF. DNA of the CDR3: TGTGCCAGCAGCCCAACTACCGGGACAGGGGGGGAGCTGTTTTTT.

The chain carries TRBV28 and TRBJ2-5; TRBD1 is a possible D gene (6 bases). CDR1 is MDHEN, CDR2 SYDVKM, per germline. The CDR3 runs 14 residues. Trimming left V 5 bases short and J 6 bases short, with 16 bases between. CDR3 nucleotide sequence: TGTGCCAGCAGTGCGCAGGGGTTTAAGCAGACCCAGTACTTC. Translating it yields CASSAQGFKQTQYF.

The V and J genes are TRBV6-5 and TRBJ2-7; D remains unclear. The CDR3 totals 14 residues. Trimming pared 2 bases from V and 5 bases from J, leaving 13 bases between. Per germline, CDR1 MNHEY and CDR2 SVGAGI. The CDR3 bases are TGTGCCAGCAGTTACCTAGGCAGAGCCAACGAGCAGTACTTC. Its translation: CASSYLGRANEQYF.

The gene calls are TRBV19 and TRBJ1-2, with D maybe TRBD1 (6 bases). There are 16 residues in the CDR3. Germline V gene lookup returns CDR1 LNHDA and CDR2 SQIVND (reference sequence). V lost 7 bases and J 2 bases, leaving 20 bases between the germline ends. The CDR3, as DNA: TGTGCCAGTACCGAGAAGGGGGAGGGACGGAACTATGGCTACACCTTC. The encoded protein is CASTEKGEGRNYGYTF. The whole variable domain, remainder taken from reference TRBV19 and TRBJ1-2, is DGGITQSPKYLFRKEGQNVTLSCEQNLNHDAMYWYRQDPGQGLRLIYYSQIVNDFQKGDIAEGYSVSREKKESFPLTVTSAQKNPTAFYLCASTEKGEGRNYGYTFGSGTRLTVV.

The V and J genes are TRBV19 and TRBJ2-7; D unclear. This CDR3 comprises 15 residues. Germline V gene sequence: CDR1 LNHDA, CDR2 SQIVND (reference sequence). Trimming cost V 1 base and J 1 base, with 11 bases left between them. The CDR3 nucleotides are TGTGCCAGTAGTATAGGGGCAGGTAAATCCTACGAGCAGTACTTC. Translation: CASSIGAGKSYEQYF.

CDR3 in amino acids: CASSLNGRALGYTF. DNA of the CDR3: TGTGCCAGCAGCTTAAACGGCAGGGCGCTTGGCTACACCTTC. V is TRBV7-3 and J is TRBJ1-2; maybe TRBD1 (5 bases). The CDR3 covers 14 residues. V shed 1 base and J shed 7 bases, with 13 bases lying between them. Germline V gene lookup returns CDR1 SGHTA and CDR2 FQGTGA. Full variable domain (missing parts from reference TRBV7-3 and TRBJ1-2): GAGVSQTPSNKVTEKGKYVELRCDPISGHTALYWYRQSLGQGPEFLIYFQGTGAADDSGLPNDRFFAVRPEGSVSTLKIQRTERGDSAVYLCASSLNGRALGYTFGSGTRLTVV.